Listed below are T cell receptor beta chains from one sample, sequenced in a study of T cell responses to AZD1222 COVID-19 vaccine. Only in-frame clones appear in the TCRdb table, and some are missing; sequencing was by immunoSEQ multiplex PCR. The sample lists roughly 120,000 clones, approximately 85% occurring once. The sequences come from peripheral blood, collected 28 days after the second AZD1222 dose. The receptors originated from an adult who received the AZD1222 COVID-19 vaccine. Both conserved end residues are part of each CDR3. The listing skips clone size in some rows; elsewhere it reads once, few, many or a size class.

j_gene | v_gene | abundance | CDR3aa
TRBJ1-2 | TRBV9 | . | CASSHNGQRPSNYGYTF
TRBJ1-1 | TRBV7-2 | . | CASSKHMNTEAFF
TRBJ2-1 | TRBV4-1 | . | CASSQDVSMREFF
TRBJ1-6 | TRBV9 | . | CASSVEGQTNSPLHF
TRBJ1-2 | TRBV3-1/TRBV3-2 | . | CASSRSGGNYGYTF
TRBJ2-7 | TRBV28 | . | CASSLLVYEQYF
TRBJ2-5 | TRBV6-5 | . | CASSYDYTKETQYF
TRBJ2-1 | TRBV6-4 | . | CASSDSAKGQFF
TRBJ2-3 | TRBV7-3 | . | CASSLTVAGSSEDTQYF
TRBJ2-3 | TRBV5-1 | . | CASSTGLAGGADTQYF
TRBJ1-2 | TRBV30 | few | CARLGRGNNYGYTF
TRBJ1-5 | TRBV4-1 | few | CASSHDDSNQPQHF
TRBJ2-5 | TRBV10-2 | once | CASRTAGTQYF
TRBJ2-1 | TRBV28 | . | CASSIGLAGLNEQFF
TRBJ1-5 | TRBV6-5 | . | CASSTQGPGQPQHF
TRBJ2-3 | TRBV5-5 | . | CASSAGKGQGRDTQYF
TRBJ1-6 | TRBV6-4 | . | CASSEGSGSPLHF
TRBJ1-1 | TRBV7-8 | few | CASSLGAPRNTEAFF
TRBJ2-2 | TRBV9 | . | CASSWDRYTGELFF
TRBJ1-1 | TRBV20-1 | . | CSASYGTGNTEAFF
TRBJ1-5 | TRBV2 | once | CASSAGTGNQPQHF
TRBJ2-1 | TRBV19 | . | CASTGMDRGPEQFF
TRBJ1-4 | TRBV28 | . | CASSSGPNVLFF
TRBJ2-1 | TRBV23-1 | . | CASSQCGQGGYNEQFF
TRBJ2-5 | TRBV7-6 | . | CASSGSGETQYF
TRBJ1-5 | TRBV7-2 | . | CASSLVVGGTQPQHF
TRBJ2-5 | TRBV6-2/TRBV6-3 | . | CASSPSLTSGVQETQYF
TRBJ2-7 | TRBV5-1 | . | CASSTGQEGGEQYF
TRBJ2-1 | TRBV29-1 | . | CSANRWTGLGNEQFF
TRBJ1-1 | TRBV30 | . | CAWSLIADEAFF
TRBJ2-1 | TRBV7-3 | . | CASSLRNSGGPSSYNEQFF
TRBJ2-3 | TRBV9 | . | CASKDYASTDTQYF
TRBJ1-2 | TRBV28 | . | CASSSTNRQMRSYGYTF
TRBJ1-1 | TRBV28 | . | CASSLISVATEAFF
TRBJ1-1 | TRBV5-4 | . | CASSQPSGEKYTEAFF
TRBJ1-4 | TRBV6-5 | . | CASRPGGAEKLFF
TRBJ2-7 | TRBV19 | few | CASSIMATYEQYF
TRBJ1-2 | TRBV28 | . | CASTPLMVYGYTF
TRBJ1-5 | TRBV28 | . | CASVRTGFNQPQHF
TRBJ2-3 | TRBV3-1/TRBV3-2 | . | CASSPRGTPTDTQYF
TRBJ2-3 | TRBV5-6 | once | CASSLFLSRPDTQYF